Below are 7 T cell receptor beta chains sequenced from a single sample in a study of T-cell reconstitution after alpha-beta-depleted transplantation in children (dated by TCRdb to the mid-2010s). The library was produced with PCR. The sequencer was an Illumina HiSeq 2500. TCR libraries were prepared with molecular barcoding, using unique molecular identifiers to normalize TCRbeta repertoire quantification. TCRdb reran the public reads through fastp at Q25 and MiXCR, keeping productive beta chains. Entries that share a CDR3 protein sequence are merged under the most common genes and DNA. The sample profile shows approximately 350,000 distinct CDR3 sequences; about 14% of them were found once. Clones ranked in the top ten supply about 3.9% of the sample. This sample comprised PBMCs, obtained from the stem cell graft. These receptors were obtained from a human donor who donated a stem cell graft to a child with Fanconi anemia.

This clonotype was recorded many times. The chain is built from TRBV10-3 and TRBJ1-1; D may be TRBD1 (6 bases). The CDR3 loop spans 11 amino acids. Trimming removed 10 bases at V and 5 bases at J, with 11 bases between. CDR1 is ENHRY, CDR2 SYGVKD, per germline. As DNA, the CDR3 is TGTGCCACAGGGGTTGGGACTGAAGCTTTCTTT. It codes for CATGVGTEAFF.

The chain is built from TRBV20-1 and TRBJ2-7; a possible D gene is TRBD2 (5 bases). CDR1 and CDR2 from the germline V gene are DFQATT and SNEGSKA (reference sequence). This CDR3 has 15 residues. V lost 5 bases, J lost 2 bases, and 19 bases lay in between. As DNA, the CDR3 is TGCAGTGCTTCGGAGGCGAGGTCGCAAACCTACGAGCAGTACTTC. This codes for CSASEARSQTYEQYF.

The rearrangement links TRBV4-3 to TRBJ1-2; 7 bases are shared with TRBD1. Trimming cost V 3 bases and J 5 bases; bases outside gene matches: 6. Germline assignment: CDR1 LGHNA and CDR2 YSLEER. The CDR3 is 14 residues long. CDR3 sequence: CASSQLNRGYGYTF. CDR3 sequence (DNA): TGCGCCAGCAGCCAGCTCAACAGGGGATATGGCTACACCTTC.

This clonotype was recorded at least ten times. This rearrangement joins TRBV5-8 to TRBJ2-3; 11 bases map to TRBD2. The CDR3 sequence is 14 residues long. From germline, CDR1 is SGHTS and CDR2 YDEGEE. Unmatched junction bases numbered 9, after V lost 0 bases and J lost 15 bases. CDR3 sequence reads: CASSLGPSLAGGYF. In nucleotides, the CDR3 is TGTGCCAGCAGCTTGGGGCCCTCTCTAGCGGGGGGATATTTT.

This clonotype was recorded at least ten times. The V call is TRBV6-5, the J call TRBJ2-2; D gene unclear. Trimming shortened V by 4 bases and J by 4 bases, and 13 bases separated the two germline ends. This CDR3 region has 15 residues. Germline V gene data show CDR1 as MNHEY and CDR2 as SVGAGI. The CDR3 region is CASSSGSGGTGELFF. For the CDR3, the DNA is TGTGCCAGCAGTTCCGGGTCGGGTGGCACCGGGGAGCTGTTTTTT.

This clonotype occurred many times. CDR3 nucleotides: TGTGCCAGCATTCAATACCCTGGGACAGGCCTCGAGCAGTACTTC. Its translation is CASIQYPGTGLEQYF. The chain joins TRBV5-8 to TRBJ2-7, with 8 nucleotides matching TRBD1. The J segment lost 6 bases and the V segment lost 6 bases, leaving 14 bases of the junction unmatched. Germline V lookup: CDR1 SGHTS, CDR2 YDEGEE. This CDR3 spans 15 amino acids.

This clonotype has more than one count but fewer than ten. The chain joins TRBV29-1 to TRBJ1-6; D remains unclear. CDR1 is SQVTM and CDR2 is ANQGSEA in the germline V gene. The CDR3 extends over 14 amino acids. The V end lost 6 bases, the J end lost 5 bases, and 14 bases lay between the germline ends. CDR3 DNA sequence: TGCAGCGTGGCAGAGACACGAGATAATTCACCCCTCCACTTT. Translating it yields CSVAETRDNSPLHF.